The 12 T cell receptor beta chains listed next were all sequenced from one sample in a study of shared clonotypes between healthy human individuals. The data were produced by immunoSEQ multiplex PCR, yet TCRdb's version contains in-frame clones alone and is incomplete. Of millions of clones listed, 85% to 95% were seen once; the top ten hold 0.1% to 0.15%. The sequencing sample was made of naive CD4+ T cells sorted from blood. Subset described: CD45RA+ positively selected. All receptors derive from a man aged 18 to 35 in good health.

Details on this clone: At one end, the junction sequence differs from germline, possibly due to a read error. V usage is TRBV6-5 and J usage is TRBJ2-2, with D perhaps TRBD2 (6 bases). The CDR3 length is 15 residues. CDR1 and CDR2 from the germline V gene are MNHEY and SVGAGI. The CDR3 is CAVREGSTNTGGLFF. The CDR3 nucleotides are TGTGCCGTCCGAGAGGGTTCGACGAACACCGGGGGGCTGTTTTTT.

The chain carries TRBV5-1 and TRBJ2-2; TRBD1 or TRBD2 may be the D gene (5 bases each). The V gene lost 0 bases and the J gene lost 2 bases, with 11 bases spanning the gap. There are 16 residues in the CDR3. Germline CDR1 is SGHRS and CDR2 is YFSETQ. The CDR3 DNA follows: TGCGCCAGCAGCTTGGCCGGGGCCAGTAACACCGGGGAGCTGTTTTTT. Its protein product is CASSLAGASNTGELFF.

The chain joins TRBV6-5 to TRBJ2-7; D is unclear. This CDR3 region has 15 residues. Looked up from germline, CDR1 is MNHEY and CDR2 is SVGAGI. Trimming removed 2 bases at V and 5 bases at J, with 16 bases between. The CDR3 sequence is CASSYATRPVHEQYF. The CDR3 coding sequence is TGTGCCAGCAGTTACGCGACCCGACCCGTACACGAGCAGTACTTC.

This clone was recorded once. This chain joins TRBV7-2 and TRBJ2-5; 10 bases are a match to TRBD2. Germline V CDR1 and CDR2: SGHTA, FQGNSA. CDR3 length equals 18 residues. The V gene end was trimmed by 0 bases and the J gene end by 7 bases; junction bases not matched to a gene: 14. The CDR3 region is CASSLAPTSGVMLGTQYF. The DNA for the CDR3 is TGTGCCAGCAGCTTAGCTCCCACTAGCGGGGTAATGCTTGGGACCCAGTACTTC.

This sequence joins TRBV5-1 and TRBJ1-5; TRBD1 matches at 8 bases. V shed 5 bases, J shed 6 bases, and the junction held 7 bases outside the gene matches. CDR1 SGHRS and CDR2 YFSETQ come from the germline V gene. The CDR3 is made up of 14 amino acids. The CDR3 is CASRSGTGGQPQHF. The CDR3 DNA follows: TGCGCCAGCAGATCCGGGACAGGAGGTCAGCCCCAGCATTTT. The full variable domain, in which reference TRBV5-1 and TRBJ1-5 provide the parts outside the CDR3, is KAGVTQTPRYLIKTRGQQVTLSCSPISGHRSVSWYQQTPGQGLQFLFEYFSETQRNKGNFPGRFSGRQFSNSRSEMNVSTLELGDSALYLCASRSGTGGQPQHFGDGTRLSIL.

The chain uses TRBV27 and TRBJ2-5; 9 bases agree with TRBD2. The CDR3 consists of 14 residues. Losses at the gene ends were 7 bases for V and 1 base for J; bases not matched to a gene: 4. Germline V gene lookup returns CDR1 MNHEY and CDR2 SMNVEV (reference sequence). This chain's CDR3 is CASILSGGQETQYF. In nucleotides, the CDR3 is TGTGCCAGCATCCTTAGCGGGGGCCAAGAGACCCAGTACTTC.

The chain recombines TRBV2 with TRBJ2-7; tentatively, D is TRBD1 or TRBD2 (6 bases each). The V and J ends lost 6 bases and 2 bases respectively, with 17 bases between them. The CDR3 has 15 amino acids. Germline loops: CDR1 SNHLY, CDR2 FYNNEI. The CDR3 nucleotides read TGTGCCAGCAGCCTTAGGGGGGCAGGGGCCTACGAGCAGTACTTC. Translated, it gives CASSLRGAGAYEQYF.

The V call is TRBV7-9, the J call TRBJ1-2; D uncertain. The CDR3 runs to 14 residues. Trimming left V 3 bases short and J 0 bases short, with 8 bases between. Germline CDR1 reads SEHNR; CDR2 reads FQNEAQ (reference sequence). CDR3 in amino acids: CASSFEPSNYGYTF. Here the CDR3 DNA reads TGTGCCAGCAGCTTCGAACCCTCTAACTATGGCTACACCTTC. The whole variable domain, filled in from reference TRBV7-9 and TRBJ1-2, reads DTGVSQNPRHKITKRGQNVTFRCDPISEHNRLYWYRQTLGQGPEFLTYFQNEAQLEKSRLLSDRFSAERPKGSFSTLEIQRTEQGDSAMYLCASSFEPSNYGYTFGSGTRLTVV.

The rearrangement links TRBV10-3 to TRBJ2-3; no clear D. Germline CDR1 reads ENHRY; CDR2 reads SYGVKD. V was cut by 0 bases and J by 4 bases, with 5 bases left in between. This CDR3 has 13 residues. The CDR3 DNA follows: TGTGCCATCAGTGAGTCTTTGGCAGATACGCAGTATTTT. Protein sequence: CAISESLADTQYF.

Points on this clone: The same CDR3 can be traced to other DNA sequences in this sample. This chain links TRBV5-1 with TRBJ2-5; the D is unclear. The CDR3 is made up of 11 amino acids. V lost 1 base and J lost 5, with 3 bases in between. CDR1 is SGHRS and CDR2 is YFSETQ in the germline V gene. CDR3 sequence reads: CASSLKETQYF. In DNA form, the CDR3 reads TGCGCCAGCAGCTTGAAGGAGACCCAGTACTTC.

The rearrangement joins TRBV6-6 to TRBJ1-5, with D hard to call. This CDR3 has 13 amino acids. Trimming stripped 11 bases from V and 0 bases from J, with 11 bases between. The germline V gene has CDR1 MNHNY and CDR2 SVGAGI (reference sequence). The CDR3 sequence is CAGAGYSNQPQHF. Here the CDR3 DNA reads TGTGCCGGTGCGGGGTATAGCAATCAGCCCCAGCATTTT.

The chain recombines TRBV9 with TRBJ2-1; 7 bases align to TRBD1. CDR3 length: 14 amino acids. The J segment lost 3 bases and the V segment lost 4 bases, leaving 4 bases of the junction unmatched. Germline V CDR1 and CDR2: SGDLS, YYNGEE. Here the CDR3 DNA reads TGTGCCAGCAGCCCAGGGGACAGCTACAATGAGCAGTTCTTC. Translating it yields CASSPGDSYNEQFF.